The 9 T cell receptor beta chains listed next were all sequenced from one sample in a study of Ad26.COV2.S vaccination and SARS-CoV-2 variants. Treatment meaning: roughly 20 received Ad26.COV2.S at low or high dose, single or two shots; 5 received placebo; per-sample allocation not given. It was on day 63 after the first vaccine or placebo injection that samples were taken. The repertoire was sequenced with immunoSEQ multiplex PCR; TCRdb's copy has only in-frame clones and lacks some. The sample includes 300,000 to 400,000 clones, around 89% of them seen just once. Here the sequenced sample was peripheral blood, taken in a trial of Ad26.COV2.S vaccine versus placebo. The receptors come from a person aged 18 to 65 who received the Ad26.COV2.S COVID-19 vaccine or a placebo.

This chain joins TRBV7-6 and TRBJ2-1, with 16 bases that match TRBD2. The CDR3 covers 20 residues. Per germline, CDR1 SGHVS and CDR2 FNYEAQ. The V gene end was trimmed by 2 bases and the J gene end by 0 bases; junction bases not matched to a gene: 7. The CDR3 DNA reads as TGTGCCAGCAGCTTAACCCCGGGACTAGCGGGAGGGAGCTCCTACAATGAGCAGTTCTTC. It yields the protein CASSLTPGLAGGSSYNEQFF.

In this sample, this clone turned up once. V gene TRBV28 combines with J gene TRBJ1-1; no reliable D call. The CDR3 length is 18 residues. The V end was cut by 0 bases, the J end by 1 base, with 18 bases between. The germline gives CDR1 MDHEN, CDR2 SYDVKM. The CDR3 protein is CASSLWYGLEAGNTEAFF. CDR3 coding DNA: TGTGCCAGCAGTTTATGGTATGGGTTGGAAGCGGGGAACACTGAAGCTTTCTTT.

This chain joins TRBV11-3 and TRBJ2-1, with 8 bases aligning to TRBD2. The CDR3 runs to 16 residues. CDR1 SGHNT and CDR2 YENEEA come from the germline V gene. J lost 6 bases, V lost 1 base, and 8 bases had no gene match. The CDR3 sequence is CASSLVGSGSRNEQFF. The CDR3, as DNA: TGTGCCAGCAGCTTAGTGGGGAGCGGGAGCCGCAATGAGCAGTTCTTC.

Here the CDR3 reads CASSLVAGSSYNEQFF. The CDR3 nucleotides read TGTGCCAGCAGCTTGGTGGCAGGGAGCTCCTACAATGAGCAGTTCTTC. The chain employs TRBV5-6 and TRBJ2-1; D may be TRBD1 or TRBD2 (5 bases each). The length of the CDR3 is 16 residues. V lost 0 bases, J lost 0 bases, and 10 bases lay in between. The V gene's germline CDR1 is SGHDT and CDR2 YYEEEE.

V is TRBV5-6 and J is TRBJ1-5; tentatively, D is TRBD1 (6 bases). The germline CDR1 and CDR2 sequences are SGHDT and YYEEEE. This CDR3 contains 17 residues. The ends were cut back, 2 bases at V and 3 bases at J, with 18 bases in the middle. The CDR3: CASSLTRGRGSNQPQHF. The CDR3 bases are TGTGCCAGCAGCTTAACTAGGGGAAGGGGGTCCAATCAGCCCCAGCATTTT.

The chain couples TRBV2 to TRBJ2-5; D remains ambiguous. In germline, CDR1 is SNHLY, CDR2 FYNNEI. The CDR3 consists of 13 residues. Trimming stripped 7 bases from V and 0 bases from J, with 9 bases between. The CDR3 reads CASMGRDQETQYF. The DNA of the CDR3 is TGTGCCAGCATGGGTAGGGACCAAGAGACCCAGTACTTC.

This chain joins TRBV29-1 and TRBJ2-7; 9 bases are shared with TRBD1. This CDR3 comprises 12 residues. Trimming cost V 6 bases and J 9 bases; bases outside gene matches: 9. Looked up from germline, CDR1 is SQVTM and CDR2 is ANQGSEA. CDR3 in DNA: TGCAGCGTAGCCGGGACAGGGACCGGGCAGTACTTC. It encodes CSVAGTGTGQYF.

The chain joins TRBV19 to TRBJ2-3; the match to TRBD2 covers 9 bases. This CDR3 has 15 residues. V lost 5 bases and J lost 2; bases outside the gene matches: 5. Germline lookup yields CDR1 LNHDA and CDR2 SQIVND (reference sequence). In DNA, the CDR3 is TGTGCCAGTAGTCCCCGGACTAGCGTCACAGATACGCAGTATTTT. Translated: CASSPRTSVTDTQYF.

The V gene is TRBV6-2 or TRBV6-3, the J gene TRBJ1-1; 10 nucleotides agree with TRBD1. Germline CDR1 MNHEY, CDR2 SVGEGT. The CDR3 spans 14 residues. V shed 1 base and J 4 bases; nucleotides not matched to a gene: 0. The CDR3 here is CASSYWDRGTEAFF. The CDR3 nucleotides read TGTGCCAGCAGTTACTGGGACAGGGGCACTGAAGCTTTCTTT.